The 10 T cell receptor beta chains below come from one sample, sequenced in a study of T cell responses to AZD1222 COVID-19 vaccine listed by TCRdb under 2021. According to the study, the label for this sample's time point signals: baseline before first vaccination. Libraries came from the immunoSEQ multiplex PCR assay. TCRdb provides this immuneACCESS table in a form limited to in-frame rearrangements. Some clones are lacking; in checked studies, under half of them reflect an unresolved V gene, and why the rest are absent is not known. Counted in this sample were 160,000 or so clones; approximately 90% of them appeared once. About 1.7% of the sample lies in the top ten. The sequenced sample was peripheral blood, obtained on day 0 of AZD1222 vaccination. These receptors were taken from an adult in good health.

The rearrangement links TRBV27 to TRBJ2-1; perhaps TRBD2 as D (5 bases). The germline V and J ends were trimmed by 4 bases and 4 bases, with 14 bases remaining between them. CDR3 length: 15 amino acids. Germline loops: CDR1 MNHEY, CDR2 SMNVEV (reference sequence). CDR3 DNA sequence: TGTGCCAGCAGTTCGCCGGAGGACGTGTACAATGAGCAGTTCTTC. Protein sequence: CASSSPEDVYNEQFF.

The J gene is TRBJ1-2, the V gene TRBV15, with D perhaps matching TRBD1 (6 bases). CDR3 length: 15 residues. The germline V gene encodes CDR1 LNHNV and CDR2 YYDKDF (reference sequence). V was cut by 1 base and J by 5 bases, with 14 bases left in between. CDR3 nucleotides: TGTGCCACCAGCAGAGCCCTACAGGGACCATATGGCTACACCTTC. Translated: CATSRALQGPYGYTF.

The chain combines TRBV7-9 with TRBJ2-2; 7 bases fit TRBD2. V lost 8 bases to trimming and J lost 1 base; unmatched junction nucleotides: 10. The germline CDR1 and CDR2 sequences are SEHNR and FQNEAQ (reference sequence). The CDR3 consists of 16 residues. The DNA of the CDR3 is TGTGCCAGCGACCGTGGCCTAGCGGAGAACACCGGGGAGCTGTTTTTT. It specifies CASDRGLAENTGELFF.

The chain recombines TRBV5-1 with TRBJ2-5, with a weak D call TRBD2 (7 bases). The V gene lost 3 bases and the J gene lost 5 bases, with 20 bases spanning the gap. The germline V gene encodes CDR1 SGHRS and CDR2 YFSETQ. The CDR3 is 16 amino acids. CDR3 sequence reads: CASSSDVSGGYETQYF. Written as DNA, the CDR3 is TGCGCCAGCAGCTCCGACGTGTCGGGGGGCTATGAGACCCAGTACTTC.

This chain's CDR3 is CASNPLNGNEQFF. The DNA for the CDR3 is TGTGCCAGCAATCCCTTGAATGGTAATGAGCAGTTCTTC. V usage is TRBV12-3 or TRBV12-4 and J usage is TRBJ2-1, with D hard to call. V lost 7 bases and J 7 bases, leaving 14 bases between the germline ends. CDR3 length: 13 amino acids.

The chain employs TRBV29-1 and TRBJ1-1; the D is unclear. Germline CDR1 SQVTM, CDR2 ANQGSEA. This CDR3 spans 11 amino acids. V shed 4 bases and J shed 7 bases, with 10 bases lying between them. DNA of the CDR3: TGCAGCGTTGTACTGCCATATGAAGCTTTCTTT. The encoded protein is CSVVLPYEAFF.

The chain couples TRBV28 to TRBJ2-7; 11 bases fit TRBD2. After removal of 7 bases from V and 3 bases from J, the junction contained 5 bases not matched to a gene. Germline assignment: CDR1 MDHEN and CDR2 SYDVKM. CDR3 size: 14 residues. This chain's CDR3 is CASTIAGGLYEQYF. The CDR3 bases are TGTGCCAGCACAATAGCGGGAGGGCTCTACGAGCAGTACTTC. Full variable domain (outside the CDR3, taken from reference TRBV28 and TRBJ2-7): DVKVTQSSRYLVKRTGEKVFLECVQDMDHENMFWYRQDPGLGLRLIYFSYDVKMKEKGDIPEGYSVSREKKERFSLILESASTNQTSMYLCASTIAGGLYEQYFGPGTRLTVT.

The chain recombines TRBV6-1 with TRBJ2-1; D is possibly TRBD2 (6 bases). Germline V gives CDR1 MNHNS, CDR2 SASEGT. There are 13 residues in the CDR3. V lost 8 bases and J 4 bases, leaving 12 bases between the germline ends. CDR3 amino acids: CASAREHYNEQFF. The CDR3 DNA sequence: TGTGCCAGCGCACGGGAGCATTACAATGAGCAGTTCTTC.

The gene calls are TRBV19 and TRBJ2-3, with D perhaps TRBD1 or TRBD2 (5 bases each). V was cut by 6 bases and J by 2 bases, with 9 bases left in between. From germline, CDR1 is LNHDA and CDR2 SQIVND (reference sequence). The CDR3 is made up of 13 amino acids. CDR3 residues: CASRADTTDTQYF. In nucleotides, the CDR3 is TGTGCCAGTAGAGCGGACACCACAGATACGCAGTATTTT.

The CDR3: CSAIKNTEAFF. The CDR3 region has the DNA TGCAGTGCTATTAAGAACACTGAAGCTTTCTTT. The rearrangement joins TRBV20-1 to TRBJ1-1; D ambiguous. The CDR3 has 11 amino acids. Germline assignment: CDR1 DFQATT and CDR2 SNEGSKA (reference sequence). The ends were cut back, 4 bases at V and 1 base at J, with 4 bases in the middle.